This entry lists 21 T cell receptor beta chains sequenced from one sample in a study of control samples from healthy donors and cancer patients. Repertoires were generated with immunoSEQ multiplex PCR, while TCRdb's copy carries only in-frame clones and drops some. The repertoire holds around 250,000 clones, with approximately 80% as singletons. Sequenced material: PBMCs. The receptors derive from a woman aged 55-70 years with lung cancer.

This clone was counted only a few times. The rearrangement uses TRBV6-6 and TRBJ2-7, with 9 positions matching TRBD2. Germline assignment: CDR1 MNHNY and CDR2 SVGAGI (reference sequence). The CDR3 is 14 residues long. J lost 6 bases, V lost 2 bases, and 5 bases had no gene match. The CDR3 here is CASSYKRGGAEQYF. The CDR3 DNA follows: TGTGCCAGCAGTTACAAACGCGGGGGGGCCGAGCAGTACTTC.

J is TRBJ2-3 and V is TRBV4-1; D not certain. The CDR3 runs 15 residues. Trimming shortened V by 0 bases and J by 3 bases, and 10 bases separated the two germline ends. Looked up from germline, CDR1 is MGHRA and CDR2 is YSYEKL. CDR3 nucleotides: TGCGCCAGCAGCCAAGATGAGACGAGGACAGATACGCAGTATTTT. Translating it yields CASSQDETRTDTQYF.

V gene TRBV7-3 combines with J gene TRBJ2-1, with TRBD1 matching over 7 bases. CDR1 and CDR2 from the germline V gene are SGHTA and FQGTGA. J lost 5 bases, V lost 5 bases, and 9 bases had no gene match. The CDR3 is 15 amino acids. In DNA form, the CDR3 reads TGTGCCAGCAGCGCTCAGACAGGGACAGACAATGAGCAGTTCTTC. Amino acid sequence: CASSAQTGTDNEQFF.

The rearrangement links TRBV7-9 to TRBJ2-3, with a weak D call TRBD1 (6 bases). Looked up from germline, CDR1 is SEHNR and CDR2 is FQNEAQ (reference sequence). Trimming shortened V by 4 bases and J by 2 bases, and 10 bases separated the two germline ends. This CDR3 comprises 14 residues. The CDR3 DNA follows: TGTGCCAGCAGCTCCCGGGACAACACAGATACGCAGTATTTT. It codes for CASSSRDNTDTQYF.

The chain combines TRBV19 with TRBJ1-4; D uncertain. CDR1 is LNHDA and CDR2 is SQIVND in the germline V gene (reference sequence). CDR3 length: 19 residues. V lost 1 base and J 0 bases, leaving 18 bases between the germline ends. This CDR3 is CASSIGLQILVATNEKLFF. CDR3 DNA: TGTGCCAGTAGTATAGGATTACAAATTCTAGTTGCAACTAATGAAAAACTGTTTTTT.

This sequence joins TRBV6-5 and TRBJ1-1; D may be TRBD1 (5 bases). CDR3 length: 15 residues. CDR1 is MNHEY, CDR2 SVGAGI, per germline. Trimming removed 7 bases at V and 7 bases at J, with 22 bases between. CDR3 nucleotide sequence: TGTGCCAGCAAGGAGACTCCCCAGGACATGGGTGAAGCTTTCTTT. This encodes CASKETPQDMGEAFF.

The chain combines TRBV7-9 with TRBJ2-2, with D hard to call. The V gene lost 2 bases and the J gene lost 6 bases, with 4 bases spanning the gap. The CDR3 runs to 12 residues. Germline V gene lookup returns CDR1 SEHNR and CDR2 FQNEAQ (reference sequence). The CDR3 sequence is CASSLYSGELFF. Here the CDR3 DNA reads TGTGCCAGCAGCTTATACTCCGGGGAGCTGTTTTTT.

This clone was detected a few times. The chain is built from TRBV5-1 and TRBJ1-1; D remains unclear. The germline V gene has CDR1 SGHRS and CDR2 YFSETQ. Between the trimmed V and J ends, which lost 0 bases and 3 bases, there was a span of 12 bases. This CDR3 spans 15 amino acids. The CDR3 region is CASSLEGPSYTEAFF. CDR3 bases: TGCGCCAGCAGCTTGGAGGGTCCATCTTACACTGAAGCTTTCTTT.

The V call is TRBV5-1, the J call TRBJ2-1; D ambiguous. This CDR3 contains 15 residues. V lost 0 bases to trimming and J lost 6 bases, with 13 bases between them. Per the germline V gene, CDR1 is SGHRS and CDR2 is YFSETQ. CDR3 DNA sequence: TGCGCCAGCAGCTTGGAGGTCTCGAAAGTCAATGAGCAGTTCTTC. As protein: CASSLEVSKVNEQFF. The full variable domain, completed using reference TRBV5-1 and TRBJ2-1, is KAGVTQTPRYLIKTRGQQVTLSCSPISGHRSVSWYQQTPGQGLQFLFEYFSETQRNKGNFPGRFSGRQFSNSRSEMNVSTLELGDSALYLCASSLEVSKVNEQFFGPGTRLTVL.

The CDR3: CASSPDTHEQYF. The CDR3 nucleotides read TGTGCCAGCAGCCCTGACACCCACGAGCAGTACTTC. J is TRBJ2-7 and V is TRBV12-3 or TRBV12-4; D gene unclear. The V end was cut by 6 bases, the J end by 5 bases, with 11 bases between. This CDR3 comprises 12 residues.

Note on this clone: Other DNA sequences within the sample encode an identical CDR3. The genes are TRBV28 and TRBJ1-2; 7 bases match TRBD1. V shed 4 bases and J 5 bases; nucleotides not matched to a gene: 7. CDR1 MDHEN and CDR2 SYDVKM come from the germline V gene. This CDR3 contains 14 residues. The DNA of the CDR3 is TGTGCCAGCAGTTCGCTAAGGGGGCATTATGGCTACACCTTC. It codes for CASSSLRGHYGYTF.

J is TRBJ1-6 and V is TRBV30, with no clear D. Germline CDR1 GTSNPN, CDR2 SVGIG (reference sequence). The CDR3 loop spans 13 amino acids. Trimming pared 4 bases from V and 8 bases from J, leaving 12 bases between. CDR3 in amino acids: CAWNRRFDSPLHF. The CDR3 region has the DNA TGTGCCTGGAACCGGAGATTCGATTCACCCCTCCACTTT.

The chain joins TRBV30 to TRBJ1-6, with D uncertain. This CDR3 comprises 11 residues. Deletions cut 5 bases from V and 7 bases from J, with 6 bases between. CDR1 and CDR2 from the germline V gene are GTSNPN and SVGIG (reference sequence). Here the CDR3 DNA reads TGTGCCTGGGGTAGAAATTCACCCCTCCACTTT. Translated: CAWGRNSPLHF.

This clone is a singleton in its sample. This sequence joins TRBV3-1 (or the pseudogene TRBV3-2) and TRBJ1-4; a weak D match, TRBD1 (5 bases). The CDR3 extends over 15 amino acids. V dropped 1 base and J dropped 7 bases, with 13 bases sitting between them. CDR1 is LGHDT and CDR2 is YNNKEL in the germline V gene (reference sequence). CDR3 loop: CASSQVSRVGEKLFF. As DNA, the CDR3 is TGTGCCAGCAGCCAAGTTTCCAGGGTGGGTGAAAAACTGTTTTTT.

The chain uses TRBV19 and TRBJ1-4, with 11 bases aligning to TRBD1. Germline loops: CDR1 LNHDA, CDR2 SQIVND (reference sequence). The CDR3 has 13 residues. V lost 7 bases and J lost 7; bases outside the gene matches: 2. For the CDR3, the DNA is TGTGCCAGTAATGGACAGGGGGCTGAAAAACTGTTTTTT. This codes for CASNGQGAEKLFF.

The chain links TRBV6-5 to TRBJ2-3; a weak D match, TRBD2 (5 bases). Trimming removed 4 bases at V and 6 bases at J, with 20 bases between. This CDR3 comprises 16 residues. Germline CDR1 reads MNHEY; CDR2 reads SVGAGI. CDR3 loop: CASSSPSSSGGDTQYF. The CDR3 DNA reads as TGTGCCAGCAGTTCCCCCTCCTCGTCGGGCGGGGATACGCAGTATTTT.

The chain combines TRBV19 with TRBJ2-3, with D perhaps matching TRBD2 (5 bases). Germline values: CDR1 LNHDA, CDR2 SQIVND (reference sequence). Trimming stripped 5 bases from V and 8 bases from J, with 23 bases between. The CDR3 totals 16 residues. The CDR3 spells CASSSRLGGYGITQYF. DNA of the CDR3: TGTGCCAGTAGTTCAAGACTGGGCGGATACGGGATTACGCAGTATTTT.

This clone was picked up a small number of times. The genes are TRBV7-2 and TRBJ1-5, with a weak D call TRBD1 (5 bases). The CDR3 runs to 15 residues. Deletions cut 2 bases from V and 4 bases from J, with 12 bases between. The V gene's germline CDR1 is SGHTA and CDR2 FQGNSA. The CDR3 protein is CASSLSAGLNQPQHF. CDR3 coding DNA: TGTGCCAGCAGCTTATCTGCAGGGCTAAATCAGCCCCAGCATTTT.

CDR3 nucleotides: TGTGCCAGCAGCAGGGTTAACCTGGTCTACAATGAGCAGTTCTTC. It translates to CASSRVNLVYNEQFF. V usage is TRBV5-8 and J usage is TRBJ2-1; D is ambiguous. Trimming took off 4 bases at V and 3 bases at J, with 14 bases between the two ends. The CDR3 totals 15 residues. Germline CDR1 reads SGHTS; CDR2 reads YDEGEE.

The rearrangement joins TRBV4-1 to TRBJ1-2; unclear D gene. The V end was cut by 0 bases, the J end by 3 bases, with 11 bases between. CDR3 length: 15 amino acids. Per the germline V gene, CDR1 is MGHRA and CDR2 is YSYEKL. The DNA of the CDR3 is TGCGCCAGCAGCCAAGATCCAGCACACCACTATGGCTACACCTTC. Amino acids: CASSQDPAHHYGYTF.

Turning to this clone: Other nucleotide sequences in the sample specify the same CDR3. The rearrangement uses TRBV24-1 and TRBJ2-3, with D unclear. Germline CDR1 reads KGHDR; CDR2 reads SFDVKD. The CDR3 totals 12 residues. Trimming removed 4 bases from V and 3 bases from J, with 4 bases in between. CDR3 in DNA: TGTGCCACCAGTGAGGGAACAGATACGCAGTATTTT. Protein sequence: CATSEGTDTQYF.